Shown below are 19 T cell receptor beta chains from a single sample sequenced in a study of blood T cell repertoires in COVID-19. The table came from immunoSEQ multiplex PCR; TCRdb's copy has only in-frame clones and leaves some out. This sample has 200,000 to 250,000 clones, with approximately 84% found just once. The sequencing sample was made of PBMCs or T cells enriched from blood (not recorded which). The origin of the receptors is a man between 60 and 75 years old who had recovered from COVID-19.

This sequence joins TRBV28 and TRBJ1-2, with 10 positions matching TRBD1. The CDR3 covers 17 residues. Germline assignment: CDR1 MDHEN and CDR2 SYDVKM. V dropped 3 bases and J dropped 4; count of bases not matched to a gene: 11. CDR3 amino acids: CASSFPTGTGAGYGYTF. For the CDR3, the DNA is TGTGCCAGCAGTTTTCCGACCGGGACAGGGGCAGGCTATGGCTACACCTTC.

The chain has TRBV29-1 and TRBJ1-1; the D gene is possibly TRBD1 (6 bases). Germline assignment: CDR1 SQVTM and CDR2 ANQGSEA. V lost 6 bases to trimming and J lost 2 bases, with 13 bases between them. The CDR3 is 13 amino acids. The CDR3 nucleotides read TGCAGCGTAGGCGGACAGAGAAACACTGAAGCTTTCTTT. This translates into CSVGGQRNTEAFF.

The V and J genes are TRBV7-6 and TRBJ1-5; 8 bases map to TRBD1. The CDR3 loop spans 15 amino acids. The V gene's germline CDR1 is SGHVS and CDR2 FNYEAQ. V trimming: 5 bases; J trimming: 4 bases; junction bases outside the gene matches: 7. The CDR3 bases are TGTGCCAGCAGCCTAACAGGGGGGGGAAATCAGCCCCAGCATTTT. As protein: CASSLTGGGNQPQHF.

V and J are TRBV27 and TRBJ2-1; TRBD1 is a possible D gene (6 bases). Germline V gene lookup returns CDR1 MNHEY and CDR2 SMNVEV (reference sequence). The CDR3 sequence is 15 residues long. V was shortened by 2 bases and J by 3 bases, with 11 bases between the two germline ends. The CDR3 protein is CASSLTRTVYNEQFF. The CDR3 region has the DNA TGTGCCAGCAGTTTAACAAGGACAGTCTACAATGAGCAGTTCTTC.

The chain carries TRBV18 and TRBJ2-7; D is possibly TRBD2 (6 bases). The CDR3 runs 13 residues. Trimming shortened V by 3 bases and J by 7 bases, and 13 bases separated the two germline ends. The germline CDR1 and CDR2 sequences are KGHSH and LQKENI. Written as DNA, the CDR3 is TGTGCCAGCTCACCCCCGGAGGGGCAGGAGCAGTACTTC. Protein product: CASSPPEGQEQYF.

The rearrangement joins TRBV11-2 to TRBJ2-7; the match to TRBD1 covers 12 bases. CDR3 size: 18 residues. V lost 4 bases to trimming and J lost 4 bases; unmatched junction nucleotides: 14. Germline assignment: CDR1 SGHAT and CDR2 FQNNGV. The CDR3 bases are TGTGCCAGCAGCTCCCGGGACAGGGGGCCGAACCGGCTTTACGAGCAGTACTTC. Protein: CASSSRDRGPNRLYEQYF. The entire variable domain, with the rest obtained from reference TRBV11-2 and TRBJ2-7, is as follows: EAGVAQSPRYKIIEKRQSVAFWCNPISGHATLYWYQQILGQGPKLLIQFQNNGVVDDSQLPKDRFSAERLKGVDSTLKIQPAKLEDSAVYLCASSSRDRGPNRLYEQYFGPGTRLTVT.

This clone was found once. V usage is TRBV4-1 and J usage is TRBJ1-6; 8 bases map to TRBD1. The V gene's germline CDR1 is MGHRA and CDR2 YSYEKL. The CDR3 consists of 14 residues. The V segment lost 7 bases and the J segment 10 bases; nucleotides outside the gene matches: 9. The CDR3 is CASTFDRGGSPLHF. For the CDR3, the DNA is TGCGCCAGCACATTTGACAGGGGTGGGTCACCCCTCCACTTT.

The chain employs TRBV29-1 and TRBJ1-2, with D possibly TRBD1 on 6 matching bases. The germline V gene encodes CDR1 SQVTM and CDR2 ANQGSEA. CDR3 size: 16 residues. Trimming pared 7 bases from V and 0 bases from J, leaving 21 bases between. CDR3 DNA sequence: TGCAGCGCCTCGGACAGCCTCGACTTTTCTAACTATGGCTACACCTTC. It codes for CSASDSLDFSNYGYTF.

This clone was picked up a small number of times. The genes are TRBV6-2 or TRBV6-3 and TRBJ1-6, with 9 bases identical to TRBD1. CDR1 and CDR2 (germline): MNHEY, SVGEGT. The V gene end was trimmed by 5 bases and the J gene end by 2 bases; junction bases not matched to a gene: 10. The CDR3 totals 18 residues. The CDR3 DNA is TGTGCCAGCAGTCTTACAGGGGGCGGCCATGCCTATAATTCACCCCTCCACTTT. Encoded protein: CASSLTGGGHAYNSPLHF.

CDR3 sequence (DNA): TGCGCCAGCAGCTCGGGACAGCCGAATTCACCCCTCCACTTT. This codes for CASSSGQPNSPLHF. The chain links TRBV5-1 to TRBJ1-6, with TRBD1 matching over 7 bases. Per the germline V gene, CDR1 is SGHRS and CDR2 is YFSETQ. Unmatched junction bases numbered 4, after V lost 3 bases and J lost 7 bases. The CDR3 runs to 14 residues.

Only one count was recorded for this clone. CDR3 in amino acids: CASSQKPTQGIYFLNTEAFF. In DNA form, the CDR3 reads TGTGCCAGCAGCCAAAAACCAACACAGGGAATATATTTTCTGAACACTGAAGCTTTCTTT. The rearrangement joins TRBV9 to TRBJ1-1; D might be TRBD1 (6 bases). CDR3 length: 20 amino acids. Germline CDR1 SGDLS, CDR2 YYNGEE. Trimming cost V 4 bases and J 0 bases, with 28 bases left between them. The whole variable domain, filled in from reference TRBV9 and TRBJ1-1, reads DSGVTQTPKHLITATGQRVTLRCSPRSGDLSVYWYQQSLDQGLQFLIQYYNGEERAKGNILERFSAQQFPDLHSELNLSSLELGDSALYFCASSQKPTQGIYFLNTEAFFGQGTRLTVV.

The chain couples TRBV11-2 to TRBJ1-1; a weak D match, TRBD1 (6 bases). Germline lookup yields CDR1 SGHAT and CDR2 FQNNGV. The ends were cut back, 6 bases at V and 11 bases at J, with 13 bases in the middle. CDR3 length: 11 amino acids. The CDR3 protein is CASRRQANAFF. The CDR3, as DNA: TGTGCCAGCAGGAGACAGGCTAATGCTTTCTTT.

This clone was found once. The chain joins TRBV6-5 to TRBJ2-2; TRBD2 is a possible D gene (6 bases). The V gene's germline CDR1 is MNHEY and CDR2 SVGAGI. V lost 6 bases and J lost 3, with 11 bases in between. The CDR3 extends over 14 amino acids. The CDR3 DNA is TGTGCCAGCAGAGGAACGGGGGACACCGGGGAGCTGTTTTTT. This codes for CASRGTGDTGELFF.

The chain has TRBV2 and TRBJ1-1; D call uncertain. Germline V gene sequence: CDR1 SNHLY, CDR2 FYNNEI. This CDR3 is built from 15 residues. Trimming stripped 3 bases from V and 2 bases from J, with 13 bases between. The CDR3 DNA sequence: TGTGCCAGCAGTGATATTTACCAGGCAAACACTGAAGCTTTCTTT. This encodes CASSDIYQANTEAFF.

The CDR3 bases are TGTGCCAGCAGCCACGGGATCTATGGCTACACCTTC. This gives the protein CASSHGIYGYTF. V gene TRBV3-1 (or the pseudogene TRBV3-2) combines with J gene TRBJ1-2, with D uncertain. Germline V CDR1 and CDR2: LGHDT, YNNKEL (reference sequence). Trimming took 3 bases from V and 4 from J, leaving 6 bases between them. The CDR3 runs 12 residues.

This clone has a single count. The chain carries TRBV3-1 (or the pseudogene TRBV3-2) and TRBJ2-1; D perhaps matches TRBD2 (6 bases). The V end was cut by 4 bases, the J end by 4 bases, with 26 bases between. Per the germline V gene, CDR1 is LGHDT and CDR2 is YNNKEL (reference sequence). This CDR3 is 19 amino acids long. CDR3 nucleotide sequence: TGTGCCAGCAGCCCTCCTATAGCCCTGGCTAGCGTGCTTTACAATGAGCAGTTCTTC. Encoded protein: CASSPPIALASVLYNEQFF.

The V call is TRBV7-3, the J call TRBJ2-2, with D possibly being TRBD1 (6 bases). Germline V gene lookup returns CDR1 SGHTA and CDR2 FQGTGA. This CDR3 region has 16 residues. V was pared by 2 bases and J by 4 bases, with 14 bases between. CDR3 region: CASSLGAQGFTGELFF. In nucleotides, the CDR3 is TGTGCCAGCAGCTTAGGGGCACAGGGATTCACCGGGGAGCTGTTTTTT.

V is TRBV29-1 and J is TRBJ1-2, with 10 nucleotides matching TRBD1. After removal of 6 bases from V and 7 bases from J, the junction contained 8 bases not matched to a gene. The germline V gene encodes CDR1 SQVTM and CDR2 ANQGSEA. The CDR3 has 13 residues. This CDR3 is CSVAGTGASGYTF. CDR3 bases: TGCAGCGTGGCCGGGACAGGGGCGTCTGGCTACACCTTC.

The J gene is TRBJ2-7, the V gene TRBV11-3, with 8 nucleotides matching TRBD1. This CDR3 spans 15 amino acids. V gave up 1 base and J gave up 3 bases; unmatched junction bases: 5. Per the germline V gene, CDR1 is SGHNT and CDR2 is YENEEA. The CDR3, as DNA: TGTGCCAGCAGCTTAGGTGGACAGGGTCGCTACGAGCAGTACTTC. This sequence encodes CASSLGGQGRYEQYF.